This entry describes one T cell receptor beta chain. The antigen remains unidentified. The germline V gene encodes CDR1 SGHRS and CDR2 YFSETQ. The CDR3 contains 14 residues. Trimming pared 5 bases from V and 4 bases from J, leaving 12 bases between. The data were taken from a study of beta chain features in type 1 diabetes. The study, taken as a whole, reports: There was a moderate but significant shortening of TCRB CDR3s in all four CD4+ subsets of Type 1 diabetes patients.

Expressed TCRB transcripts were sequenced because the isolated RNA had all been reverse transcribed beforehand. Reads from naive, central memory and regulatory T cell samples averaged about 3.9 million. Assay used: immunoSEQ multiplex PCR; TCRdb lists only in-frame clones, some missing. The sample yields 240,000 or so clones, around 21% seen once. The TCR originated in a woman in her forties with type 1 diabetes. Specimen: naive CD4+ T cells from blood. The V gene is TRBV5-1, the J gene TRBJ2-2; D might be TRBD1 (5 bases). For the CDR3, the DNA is TGCGCCAGCAGTGAACAGGACACCACCGGGGAGCTGTTTTTT. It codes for CASSEQDTTGELFF.